Following are 30 T cell receptor beta chains from one sample sequenced in a study of identical twins. TCRdb itself ran the 5' RACE reads through MiXCR, one entry per CDR3 protein. Of about 240,000 distinct CDR3 sequences in the sample, roughly a tenth are singletons; the top ten hold about 9%. The sequenced sample was memory T cells sorted from blood. All receptors come from a man aged 50 to 60 in good health.

This clonotype was recorded a few times. The genes are TRBV29-1 and TRBJ2-5; 8 bases fit TRBD1. The V and J ends lost 6 bases and 2 bases, in that order; junction bases with no gene match: 8. Germline CDR1 SQVTM, CDR2 ANQGSEA. The CDR3 runs to 14 residues. The CDR3 here is CSVASQGVQETQYF. The CDR3, as DNA: TGCAGCGTCGCCTCACAGGGGGTTCAAGAGACCCAGTACTTC.

The rearrangement joins TRBV7-8 to TRBJ2-1, with TRBD2 matching 11 bases. The CDR3 covers 15 residues. The V segment lost 5 bases and the J segment 5 bases; nucleotides outside the gene matches: 5. Germline V gene data show CDR1 as SGHVS and CDR2 as FQNEAQ. The CDR3 DNA follows: TGTGCCAGCAGCCGCGGGACTAGCGGCAACAATGAGCAGTTCTTC. The encoded protein is CASSRGTSGNNEQFF.

This clonotype was seen at least ten times. V is TRBV29-1 and J is TRBJ1-1; D uncertain. The CDR3 contains 15 residues. Germline CDR1 SQVTM, CDR2 ANQGSEA. V lost 4 bases and J lost 1, with 16 bases in between. The CDR3 sequence is CSVAPYGKGNTEAFF. CDR3 DNA sequence: TGCAGCGTTGCCCCTTATGGGAAGGGGAACACTGAAGCTTTCTTT.

V and J are TRBV29-1 and TRBJ2-5, with 8 bases lining up with TRBD1. Per germline, CDR1 SQVTM and CDR2 ANQGSEA. With 5 bases clipped from V and 1 base from J, the junction kept 3 bases outside the gene matches. This CDR3 region has 13 residues. CDR3 bases: TGCAGCGTTCAACAGGGGGGCCAAGAGACCCAGTACTTC. It specifies CSVQQGGQETQYF.

The chain is built from TRBV20-1 and TRBJ2-5; D unresolved. CDR1 DFQATT and CDR2 SNEGSKA come from the germline V gene (reference sequence). V lost 7 bases and J lost 1, with 10 bases in between. CDR3 length: 12 residues. The CDR3 region has the DNA TGCAGTGAAAATAAGGGCCAAGAGACCCAGTACTTC. Amino acids: CSENKGQETQYF.

The chain joins TRBV5-1 to TRBJ2-5; tentatively, D is TRBD2 (5 bases). CDR3 length equals 15 residues. The ends were cut back, 4 bases at V and 5 bases at J, with 18 bases in the middle. CDR1 and CDR2 from the germline V gene are SGHRS and YFSETQ. CDR3 amino acids: CASSVLGYPTETQYF. For the CDR3, the DNA is TGCGCCAGCAGCGTACTAGGTTATCCGACGGAGACCCAGTACTTC.

On this clonotype itself: A read error is possible here, since a much larger clone lies one base away. The chain joins TRBV2 to TRBJ1-1; possible D gene TRBD1, 6 bases. Germline CDR1 reads SNHLY; CDR2 reads FYNNEI. This CDR3 comprises 13 residues. The CDR3 region is CASTEGGDTEAFF. The CDR3 DNA follows: TGTGCCAGCACTGAAGGGGGGGACACTGAAGCTTTCTTT.

This clonotype ranks as medium-sized. This sequence joins TRBV28 and TRBJ2-7, with TRBD1 matching 9 bases. Germline assignment: CDR1 MDHEN and CDR2 SYDVKM. The CDR3 is made up of 13 amino acids. V gave up 7 bases and J gave up 4 bases; unmatched junction bases: 5. The CDR3 loop reads CASMTGTGYEQYF. The CDR3 nucleotides are TGTGCCAGCATGACCGGGACAGGGTACGAGCAGTACTTC.

This clonotype was seen a few times. This sequence joins TRBV20-1 and TRBJ2-7, with 12 positions matching TRBD2. V shed 2 bases, J shed 6 bases, and the junction held 8 bases outside the gene matches. The CDR3 consists of 15 residues. Germline V CDR1 and CDR2: DFQATT, SNEGSKA (reference sequence). CDR3 DNA sequence: TGCAGTGCTAGATCCCCTAGCGGGGGGGCTGGCGAGCAGTACTTC. It encodes CSARSPSGGAGEQYF.

V and J are TRBV6-2 or TRBV6-3 and TRBJ2-7; D is perhaps TRBD2 (6 bases). V was clipped by 6 bases and J by 2 bases, with 11 bases between them. From germline, CDR1 is MNHEY and CDR2 SVGEGT. This CDR3 is built from 13 residues. DNA of the CDR3: TGTGCCAGCAGCAGGGACTTTGCCTACGAGCAGTACTTC. Residues: CASSRDFAYEQYF.

This clonotype was found a few times. The chain joins TRBV2 to TRBJ2-4; TRBD2 aligns across 12 bases. Losses at the gene ends were 6 bases for V and 0 bases for J; bases not matched to a gene: 9. CDR3 length: 18 residues. Looked up from germline, CDR1 is SNHLY and CDR2 is FYNNEI. CDR3 nucleotide sequence: TGTGCCAGCAGGGCACTAGCGGGGGGCTTTTTAGCCAAAAACATTCAGTACTTC. It codes for CASRALAGGFLAKNIQYF.

This clonotype was found many times. This chain connects TRBV5-1 to TRBJ2-3; D gene ambiguous. Trimming pared 2 bases from V and 0 bases from J, leaving 10 bases between. This CDR3 comprises 15 residues. Germline V gene data show CDR1 as SGHRS and CDR2 as YFSETQ. Written as DNA, the CDR3 is TGCGCCAGCAGCTTACCAGCCGGCAGCACAGATACGCAGTATTTT. Its translation: CASSLPAGSTDTQYF. Full variable domain (remainder filled in from reference TRBV5-1 and TRBJ2-3): KAGVTQTPRYLIKTRGQQVTLSCSPISGHRSVSWYQQTPGQGLQFLFEYFSETQRNKGNFPGRFSGRQFSNSRSEMNVSTLELGDSALYLCASSLPAGSTDTQYFGPGTRLTVL.

CDR3 sequence reads: CASSRTGLGEKLFF. The CDR3 nucleotides read TGCGCCAGCAGTCGGACAGGGCTAGGGGAAAAACTGTTTTTT. The chain recombines TRBV4-1 with TRBJ1-4; 8 positions match TRBD1. Germline V lookup: CDR1 MGHRA, CDR2 YSYEKL. V shed 6 bases and J 8 bases; nucleotides not matched to a gene: 8. CDR3 length: 14 residues.

The chain couples TRBV3-1 to TRBJ2-7; D may correspond to TRBD1 or TRBD2 (5 bases each). Germline lookup yields CDR1 LGHDT and CDR2 YNNKEL (reference sequence). Between the trimmed V and J ends, which lost 3 bases and 2 bases, there was a span of 17 bases. This CDR3 is built from 16 residues. CDR3 sequence (DNA): TGTGCCAGCAGCCAGGGGGAATGGCGGCGGACCTACGAGCAGTACTTC. It encodes CASSQGEWRRTYEQYF.

This chain joins TRBV15 and TRBJ2-1; 7 bases are a match to TRBD2. Germline-derived CDR1 and CDR2 are LNHNV and YYDKDF (reference sequence). With V trimmed by 1 base and J by 1 base, 4 bases remained unmatched. The CDR3 is 16 residues long. CDR3 nucleotides: TGTGCCACCAGCAGAGGCAGAGCGGGATCCTACAATGAGCAGTTCTTC. Amino acids: CATSRGRAGSYNEQFF.

There are many counts of this clonotype. The chain couples TRBV12-3 or TRBV12-4 to TRBJ2-2; D remains unclear. The CDR3 runs 14 residues. The V and J ends lost 1 base and 5 bases respectively, with 8 bases between them. Here the CDR3 reads CASSLVAATGELFF. Written as DNA, the CDR3 is TGTGCCAGCAGTTTAGTGGCGGCGACCGGGGAGCTGTTTTTT.

This clonotype occurred many times. The chain recombines TRBV2 with TRBJ1-1, with D uncertain. Trimming removed 5 bases at V and 1 base at J, with 14 bases between. The CDR3 has 15 amino acids. Germline loops: CDR1 SNHLY, CDR2 FYNNEI. This CDR3 reads CASSPGQVRNTEAFF. The DNA of the CDR3 is TGTGCCAGCAGTCCGGGTCAGGTCCGGAACACTGAAGCTTTCTTT.

The J gene is TRBJ2-7, the V gene TRBV11-2; no definite D call. The germline gives CDR1 SGHAT, CDR2 FQNNGV. V was shortened by 1 base and J by 3 bases, with 10 bases between the two germline ends. This CDR3 has 14 residues. The CDR3 here is CASSLGVEIYEQYF. CDR3 sequence (DNA): TGTGCCAGCAGCTTAGGAGTGGAGATCTACGAGCAGTACTTC.

Concerning this clonotype: Germline and junction disagree at one end, which may indicate a read error. The CDR3 DNA sequence: TGTGCTAGCAGCTCCGGACAGAACAATGAGCAGTTCTTC. Protein: CASSSGQNNEQFF. This chain links TRBV7-7 with TRBJ2-1; maybe TRBD1 (6 bases). In germline, CDR1 is SSHAT, CDR2 FNYEAQ (reference sequence). This CDR3 has 13 residues.

V is TRBV6-5 and J is TRBJ2-3, with 10 bases matching TRBD2. V lost 0 bases, J lost 2 bases, and 8 bases stayed unmatched. The CDR3 length is 18 residues. Per germline, CDR1 MNHEY and CDR2 SVGAGI. CDR3 sequence reads: CASSYSASGSGATDTQYF. CDR3 nucleotides: TGTGCCAGCAGTTACTCCGCTAGCGGGAGTGGTGCCACAGATACGCAGTATTTT.

Ten or more counts support this clonotype. The chain uses TRBV29-1 and TRBJ2-3; D may be TRBD1 or TRBD2 (6 bases each). The CDR3 consists of 14 residues. Trimming took 3 bases from V and 0 from J, leaving 10 bases between them. CDR1 and CDR2 from the germline V gene are SQVTM and ANQGSEA. The CDR3 DNA sequence: TGCAGCGTTGATAGGGGGGATAGCACAGATACGCAGTATTTT. It yields the protein CSVDRGDSTDTQYF.

The genes are TRBV6-2 or TRBV6-3 and TRBJ1-1, with 11 bases lining up with TRBD1. Germline V lookup: CDR1 MNHEY, CDR2 SVGEGT. This CDR3 is built from 12 residues. With 5 bases clipped from V and 9 bases from J, the junction kept 2 bases outside the gene matches. The CDR3 protein is CASSRTGGKAFF. The CDR3 DNA reads as TGTGCCAGCAGTAGGACAGGGGGCAAAGCTTTCTTT.

For this clonotype: An end of the junction differs from the germline gene, which may be a read error. V usage is TRBV7-9 and J usage is TRBJ1-6; D remains unclear. This CDR3 is 13 amino acids long. Germline assignment: CDR1 SEHNR and CDR2 FQNEAQ (reference sequence). In nucleotides, the CDR3 is TGTGCCAGCAGTTTAGACGGAGTGTCACCCCTCCACTTT. Its translation: CASSLDGVSPLHF.

This clonotype has a count of ten or more. The chain carries TRBV5-1 and TRBJ1-2; 9 positions match TRBD1. Looked up from germline, CDR1 is SGHRS and CDR2 is YFSETQ. This CDR3 is built from 12 residues. The V and J ends lost 4 bases and 13 bases, in that order; junction bases with no gene match: 8. CDR3 DNA: TGCGCCAGCAGCCAGGGGACAGGGCATTCCACCTTC. It translates to CASSQGTGHSTF.

This clonotype occurred once. This chain connects TRBV13 to TRBJ1-1; no clear D. Germline CDR1 is PRHDT and CDR2 is FYEKMQ (reference sequence). This CDR3 has 14 amino acids. V shed 0 bases and J shed 1 base, with 6 bases lying between them. This chain's CDR3 is CASSLGQPNTEAFF. The CDR3 DNA is TGTGCCAGCAGCTTAGGTCAGCCGAACACTGAAGCTTTCTTT.

This clonotype appeared many times. The genes are TRBV5-1 and TRBJ2-5; D may correspond to TRBD1 or TRBD2 (5 bases each). The CDR3 consists of 15 residues. Trimming stripped 2 bases from V and 5 bases from J, with 16 bases between. CDR1 is SGHRS and CDR2 is YFSETQ in the germline V gene. This CDR3 reads CASSLGRRASETQYF. The CDR3 nucleotides are TGCGCCAGCAGCTTAGGTCGCAGGGCTAGCGAGACCCAGTACTTC.

This clonotype was picked up a small number of times. The chain is built from TRBV10-2 and TRBJ2-5; a weak D match, TRBD1 (6 bases). Germline V gene data show CDR1 as WSHSY and CDR2 as SAAADI. Trimming pared 7 bases from V and 4 bases from J, leaving 13 bases between. The CDR3 loop spans 13 amino acids. As DNA, the CDR3 is TGCGCCAGCACCCCAGGGGTGGCAGAGACCCAGTACTTC. It translates to CASTPGVAETQYF.

This clonotype was counted between two and nine times. V usage is TRBV5-1 and J usage is TRBJ2-1; D unclear. CDR1 and CDR2 from the germline V gene are SGHRS and YFSETQ. The CDR3 is 16 residues long. V was shortened by 0 bases and J by 0 bases, with 10 bases between the two germline ends. CDR3 nucleotide sequence: TGCGCCAGCAGCTTGGACCCGGCGAGCTCCTACAATGAGCAGTTCTTC. Protein: CASSLDPASSYNEQFF.

This clonotype came up many times. The chain links TRBV10-3 to TRBJ2-7; 11 nucleotides line up with TRBD1. The junction had 4 bases not matched to a gene; V was cut back by 0 bases and J by 6 bases. The germline gives CDR1 ENHRY, CDR2 SYGVKD. This CDR3 has 15 amino acids. CDR3 sequence: CAISESDRGRVEQYF. The CDR3 DNA follows: TGTGCCATCAGTGAGTCGGACAGGGGGCGCGTCGAGCAGTACTTC.

The rearrangement joins TRBV4-2 to TRBJ2-6, with D possibly being TRBD1 (6 bases). Germline-derived CDR1 and CDR2 are LGHNA and YNFKEQ. This CDR3 has 19 residues. Trimming cost V 4 bases and J 3 bases, with 22 bases left between them. In DNA, the CDR3 is TGTGCCAGCAGCCTCCTGACAGGCTCCCTGGGGGTTGGGGCCAACGTCCTGACTTTC. Translation: CASSLLTGSLGVGANVLTF.